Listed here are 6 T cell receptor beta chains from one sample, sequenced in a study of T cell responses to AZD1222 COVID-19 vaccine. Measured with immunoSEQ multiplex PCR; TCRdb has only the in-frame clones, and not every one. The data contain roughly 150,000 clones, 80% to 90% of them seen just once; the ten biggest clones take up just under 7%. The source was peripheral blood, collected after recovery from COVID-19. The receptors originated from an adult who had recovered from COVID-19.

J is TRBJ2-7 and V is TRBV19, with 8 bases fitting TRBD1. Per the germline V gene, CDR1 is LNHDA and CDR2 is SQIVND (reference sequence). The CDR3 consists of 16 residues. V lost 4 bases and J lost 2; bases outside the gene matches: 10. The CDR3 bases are TGTGCCAGTAGTAGTCGGACAGGGCGTGGGGCCTACGAGCAGTACTTC. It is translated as CASSSRTGRGAYEQYF.

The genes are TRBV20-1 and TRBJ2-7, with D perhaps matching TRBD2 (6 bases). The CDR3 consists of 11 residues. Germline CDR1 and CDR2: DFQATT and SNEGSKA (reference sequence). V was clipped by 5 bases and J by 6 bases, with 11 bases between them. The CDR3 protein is CSASTRSEQYF. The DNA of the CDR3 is TGCAGTGCTTCGACTAGGAGCGAGCAGTACTTC.

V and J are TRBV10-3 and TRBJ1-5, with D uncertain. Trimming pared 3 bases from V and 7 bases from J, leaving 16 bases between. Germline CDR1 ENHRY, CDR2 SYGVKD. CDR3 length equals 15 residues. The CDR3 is CAISDNTRTGQPQHF. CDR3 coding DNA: TGTGCCATCAGTGACAACACCAGGACGGGGCAGCCCCAGCATTTT.

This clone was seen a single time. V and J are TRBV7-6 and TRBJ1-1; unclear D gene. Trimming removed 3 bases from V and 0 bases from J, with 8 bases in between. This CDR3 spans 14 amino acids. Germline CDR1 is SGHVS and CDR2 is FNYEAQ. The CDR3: CASSFLLMNTEAFF. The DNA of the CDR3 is TGTGCCAGCAGCTTTTTATTGATGAACACTGAAGCTTTCTTT.

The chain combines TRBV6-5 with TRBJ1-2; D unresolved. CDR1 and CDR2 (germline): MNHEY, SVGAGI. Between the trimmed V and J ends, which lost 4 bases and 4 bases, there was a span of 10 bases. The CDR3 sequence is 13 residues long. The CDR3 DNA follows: TGTGCCAGCAGTTCCGACTCCTTCTATGGCTACACCTTC. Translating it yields CASSSDSFYGYTF.

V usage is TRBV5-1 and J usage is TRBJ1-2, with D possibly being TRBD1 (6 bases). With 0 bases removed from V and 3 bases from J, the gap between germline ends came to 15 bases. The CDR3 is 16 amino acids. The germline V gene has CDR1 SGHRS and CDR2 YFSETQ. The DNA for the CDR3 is TGCGCCAGCAGCTTGGCCTTGGGGGGCGCGGACTATGGCTACACCTTC. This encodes CASSLALGGADYGYTF.